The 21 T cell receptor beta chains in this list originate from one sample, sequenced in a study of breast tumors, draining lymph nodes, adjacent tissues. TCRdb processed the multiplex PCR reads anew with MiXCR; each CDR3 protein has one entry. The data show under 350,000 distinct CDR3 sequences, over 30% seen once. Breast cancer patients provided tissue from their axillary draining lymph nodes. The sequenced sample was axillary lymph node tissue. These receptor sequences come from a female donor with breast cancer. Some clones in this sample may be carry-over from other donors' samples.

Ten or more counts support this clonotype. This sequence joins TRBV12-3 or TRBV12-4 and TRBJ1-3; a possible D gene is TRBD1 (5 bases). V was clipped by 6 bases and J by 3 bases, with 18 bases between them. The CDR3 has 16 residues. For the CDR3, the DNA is TGTGCCAGCAGACTCGGCTCGGGGGTTTTTGGAAACACCATATATTTT. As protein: CASRLGSGVFGNTIYF.

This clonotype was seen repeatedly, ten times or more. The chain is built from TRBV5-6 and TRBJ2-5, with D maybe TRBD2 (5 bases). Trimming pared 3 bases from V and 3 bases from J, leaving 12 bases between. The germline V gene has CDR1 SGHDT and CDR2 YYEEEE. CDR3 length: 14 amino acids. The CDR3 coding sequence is TGTGCCAGCAGCTCAGACTACAGAGAAGAGACCCAGTACTTC. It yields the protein CASSSDYREETQYF.

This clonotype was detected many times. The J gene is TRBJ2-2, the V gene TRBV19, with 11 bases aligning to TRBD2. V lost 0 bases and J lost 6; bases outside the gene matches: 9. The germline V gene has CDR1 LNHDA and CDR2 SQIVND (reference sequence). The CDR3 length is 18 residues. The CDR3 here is CASSIDRLAGNVAGELFF. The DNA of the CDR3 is TGTGCCAGTAGTATAGACCGACTAGCGGGGAATGTGGCCGGGGAGCTGTTTTTT.

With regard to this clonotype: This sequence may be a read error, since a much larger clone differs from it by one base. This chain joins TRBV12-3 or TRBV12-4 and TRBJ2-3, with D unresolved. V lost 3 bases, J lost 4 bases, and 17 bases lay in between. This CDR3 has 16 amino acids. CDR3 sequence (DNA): TGTGCCAGCAGTTTTATGAGACATCCCCGCGCAGATACGCAGTATTTT. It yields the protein CASSFMRHPRADTQYF.

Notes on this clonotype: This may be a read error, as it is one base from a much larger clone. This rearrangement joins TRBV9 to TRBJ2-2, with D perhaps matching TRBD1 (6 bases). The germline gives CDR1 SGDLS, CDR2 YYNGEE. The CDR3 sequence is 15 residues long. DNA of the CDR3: TGTGCCAGCAGCGTAGTAGGGCAGAGTGAGGGGGAGCCGTTTTTT. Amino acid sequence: CASSVVGQSEGEPFF.

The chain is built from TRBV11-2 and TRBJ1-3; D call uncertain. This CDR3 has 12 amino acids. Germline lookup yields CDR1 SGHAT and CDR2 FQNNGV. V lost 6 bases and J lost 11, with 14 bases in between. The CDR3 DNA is TGTGCCAGCAGATCACCGGGTGACGCCATATATTTT. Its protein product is CASRSPGDAIYF.

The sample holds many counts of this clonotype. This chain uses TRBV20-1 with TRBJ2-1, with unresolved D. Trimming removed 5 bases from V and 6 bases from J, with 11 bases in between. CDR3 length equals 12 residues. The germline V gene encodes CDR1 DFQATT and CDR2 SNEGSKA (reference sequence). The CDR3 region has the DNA TGCAGTGCTCAAGACCCCGTCAATGAGCAGTTCTTC. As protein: CSAQDPVNEQFF.

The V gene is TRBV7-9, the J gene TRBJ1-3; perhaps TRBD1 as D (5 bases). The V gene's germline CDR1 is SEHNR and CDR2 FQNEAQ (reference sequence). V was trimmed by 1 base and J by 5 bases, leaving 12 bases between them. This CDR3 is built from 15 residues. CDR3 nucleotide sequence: TGTGCCAGCAGCTTAGTTGTAGGGGCCCGAAACACCATATATTTT. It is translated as CASSLVVGARNTIYF.

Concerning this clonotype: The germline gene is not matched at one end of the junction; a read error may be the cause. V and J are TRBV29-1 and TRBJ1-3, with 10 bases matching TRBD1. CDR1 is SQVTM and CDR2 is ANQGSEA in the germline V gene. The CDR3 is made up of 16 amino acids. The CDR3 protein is CSVDEGGTGAGYTICF. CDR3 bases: TGCAGCGTTGATGAGGGGGGGACAGGGGCTGGCTACACCATATGTTTT.

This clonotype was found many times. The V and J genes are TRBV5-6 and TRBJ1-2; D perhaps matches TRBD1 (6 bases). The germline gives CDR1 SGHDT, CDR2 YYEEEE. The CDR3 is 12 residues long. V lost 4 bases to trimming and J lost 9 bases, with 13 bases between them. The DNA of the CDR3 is TGTGCCAGCAGCGTAGGGACATTCCGCTACACCTTC. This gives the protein CASSVGTFRYTF.

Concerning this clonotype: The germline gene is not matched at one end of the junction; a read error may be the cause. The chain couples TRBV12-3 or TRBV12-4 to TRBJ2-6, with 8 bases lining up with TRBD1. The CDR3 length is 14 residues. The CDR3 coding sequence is TGTGCCAGCAGTGAGAGGGGGACAGGCAGCGCTGAAGCTTTC. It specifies CASSERGTGSAEAF.

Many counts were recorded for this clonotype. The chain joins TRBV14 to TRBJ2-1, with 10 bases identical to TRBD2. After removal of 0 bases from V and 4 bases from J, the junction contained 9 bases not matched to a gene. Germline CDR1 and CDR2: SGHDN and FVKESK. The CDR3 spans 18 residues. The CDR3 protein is CASSQDPLAGVGYNEQFF. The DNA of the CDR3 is TGTGCCAGCAGCCAAGATCCGCTAGCGGGAGTTGGGTACAATGAGCAGTTCTTC.

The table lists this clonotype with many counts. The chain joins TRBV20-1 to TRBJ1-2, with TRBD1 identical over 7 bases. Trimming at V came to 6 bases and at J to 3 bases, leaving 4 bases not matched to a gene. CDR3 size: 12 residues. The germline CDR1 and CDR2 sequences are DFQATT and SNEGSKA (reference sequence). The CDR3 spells CSAFRGDYGYTF. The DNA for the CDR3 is TGCAGTGCCTTCAGGGGGGACTATGGCTACACCTTC.

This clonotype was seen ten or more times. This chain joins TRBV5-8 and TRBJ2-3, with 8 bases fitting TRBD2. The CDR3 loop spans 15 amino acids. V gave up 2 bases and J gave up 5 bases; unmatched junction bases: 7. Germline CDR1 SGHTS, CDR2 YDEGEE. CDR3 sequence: CASSLSGSEVDTQYF. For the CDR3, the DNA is TGTGCCAGCAGCTTAAGCGGGAGCGAGGTAGATACGCAGTATTTT.

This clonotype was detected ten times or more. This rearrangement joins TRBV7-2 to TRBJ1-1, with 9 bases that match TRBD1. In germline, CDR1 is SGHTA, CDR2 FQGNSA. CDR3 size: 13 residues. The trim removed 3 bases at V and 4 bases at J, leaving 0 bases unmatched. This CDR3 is CASSLTGGTEAFF. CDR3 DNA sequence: TGTGCCAGCAGCTTGACAGGGGGCACTGAAGCTTTCTTT.

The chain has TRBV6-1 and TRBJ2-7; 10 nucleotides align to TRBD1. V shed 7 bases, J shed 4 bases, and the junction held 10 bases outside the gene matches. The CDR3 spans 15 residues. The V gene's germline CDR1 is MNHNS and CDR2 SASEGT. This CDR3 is CASNGQGVDWYEQYF. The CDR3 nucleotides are TGTGCCAGCAACGGACAGGGGGTGGATTGGTACGAGCAGTACTTC.

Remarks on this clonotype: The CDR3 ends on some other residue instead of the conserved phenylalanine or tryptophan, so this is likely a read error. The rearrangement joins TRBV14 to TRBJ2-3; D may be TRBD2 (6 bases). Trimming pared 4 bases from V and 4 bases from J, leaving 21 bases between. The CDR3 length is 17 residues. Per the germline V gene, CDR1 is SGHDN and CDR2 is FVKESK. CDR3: CASSPRLAPSVADTQYL. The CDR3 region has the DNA TGTGCCAGCAGCCCGCGGCTAGCGCCCTCCGTGGCAGATACGCAGTATCTT.

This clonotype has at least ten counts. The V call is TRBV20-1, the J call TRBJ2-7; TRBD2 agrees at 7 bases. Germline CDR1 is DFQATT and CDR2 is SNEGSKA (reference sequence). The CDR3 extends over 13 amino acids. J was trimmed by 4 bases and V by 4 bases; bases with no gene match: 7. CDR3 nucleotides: TGCAGTGCTATGCGCGGGAGAGGATACGAGCAGTACTTC. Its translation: CSAMRGRGYEQYF.

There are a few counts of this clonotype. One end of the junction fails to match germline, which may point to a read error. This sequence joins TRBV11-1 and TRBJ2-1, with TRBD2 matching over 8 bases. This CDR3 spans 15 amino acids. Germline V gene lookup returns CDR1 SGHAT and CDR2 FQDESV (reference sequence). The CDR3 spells CASSGSGASYNERFF. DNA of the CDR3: TGTGCCAGCAGCGGTAGCGGGGCCTCCTACAATGAGCGGTTCTTC.

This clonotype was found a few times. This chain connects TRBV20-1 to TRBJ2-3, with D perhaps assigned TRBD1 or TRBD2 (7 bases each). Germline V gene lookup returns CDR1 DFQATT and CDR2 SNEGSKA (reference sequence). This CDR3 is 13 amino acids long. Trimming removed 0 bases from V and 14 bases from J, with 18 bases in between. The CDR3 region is CSARERGHGGWYF. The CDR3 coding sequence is TGCAGTGCTAGAGAGAGGGGGCACGGGGGGTGGTATTTT.

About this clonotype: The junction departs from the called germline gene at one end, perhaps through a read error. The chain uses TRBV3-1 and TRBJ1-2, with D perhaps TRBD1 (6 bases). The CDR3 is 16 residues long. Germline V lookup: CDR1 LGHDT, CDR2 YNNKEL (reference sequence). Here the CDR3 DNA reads TGTACCAGCAGCCAAGATAGCGGAGGGGGAGGAAATGGCTACACCTTC. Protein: CTSSQDSGGGGNGYTF.